A single sample is the source of the 23 T cell receptor beta chains below, sequenced in a study of T-cell reconstitution after alpha-beta-depleted transplantation in children. During its preparation, the TCRbeta library received unique molecular identifiers. Via MiXCR, TCRdb re-called the PCR reads, giving one row per CDR3 protein. Here the sample spans approximately 1,000,000 distinct CDR3 sequences, around 30% being singletons. Sequences were derived from PBMCs, mostly from graft donor cells, sampled 360 days after TCRalphabeta/CD19-depleted stem cell transplant. The receptors derive from a boy under two years old who had a stem cell transplant for SCID, so the T cells may come from the graft donor.

The chain employs TRBV10-3 and TRBJ2-1, with TRBD2 matching over 9 bases. Looked up from germline, CDR1 is ENHRY and CDR2 is SYGVKD. The CDR3 extends over 15 amino acids. V was pared by 8 bases and J by 4 bases, with 9 bases of the junction left unmatched. The CDR3 sequence is CAIRGIAGVYNEQFF. DNA of the CDR3: TGTGCCATCCGAGGAATAGCGGGGGTATACAATGAGCAGTTCTTC.

The V and J genes are TRBV15 and TRBJ2-5, with D possibly matching TRBD1 (6 bases). Germline loops: CDR1 LNHNV, CDR2 YYDKDF (reference sequence). CDR3 length equals 15 residues. Deletions cut 0 bases from V and 5 bases from J, with 13 bases between. CDR3 bases: TGTGCCACCAGCAGAGATGTGGAAAGGGGGGAGACCCAGTACTTC. Its protein product is CATSRDVERGETQYF.

V usage is TRBV4-1 and J usage is TRBJ2-1; TRBD2 agrees at 8 bases. This CDR3 contains 19 residues. Unmatched junction bases numbered 19, after V lost 4 bases and J lost 5 bases. The germline V gene has CDR1 MGHRA and CDR2 YSYEKL. For the CDR3, the DNA is TGCGCCAGCAGCCCCGAACAAAGAACCTTAGCGGGGCTTAACAATGAGCAGTTCTTC. It translates to CASSPEQRTLAGLNNEQFF.

This clonotype was seen a handful of times. This chain uses TRBV6-5 with TRBJ2-1; D tentatively fits TRBD1 or TRBD2 (5 bases each). From germline, CDR1 is MNHEY and CDR2 SVGAGI. V lost 5 bases and J lost 10, with 12 bases in between. CDR3 length: 12 amino acids. CDR3 residues: CASSEGRLEQFF. The CDR3 DNA reads TGTGCCAGCAGTGAGGGGCGTCTGGAGCAGTTCTTC.

This clonotype has more than one count but fewer than ten. The rearrangement uses TRBV12-3 or TRBV12-4 and TRBJ2-1, with TRBD2 as a possible D gene (5 bases). V was trimmed by 3 bases and J by 6 bases, leaving 18 bases between them. The CDR3 extends over 16 amino acids. In DNA form, the CDR3 reads TGTGCCAGCAGTTTCGGTGGGAGCGCCCCCGGCAATGAGCAGTTCTTC. It codes for CASSFGGSAPGNEQFF.

The chain is built from TRBV5-1 and TRBJ2-7; no reliable D call. V gave up 5 bases and J gave up 2 bases, with 11 bases separating them. The CDR3 runs 13 residues. Germline CDR1 reads SGHRS; CDR2 reads YFSETQ. This CDR3 is CASRSLFTYEQYF. CDR3 in DNA: TGCGCCAGCAGAAGCCTTTTTACCTACGAGCAGTACTTC.

The chain combines TRBV7-2 with TRBJ1-3; TRBD1 is a possible D gene (6 bases). V was clipped by 5 bases and J by 4 bases, with 15 bases between them. This CDR3 has 15 amino acids. From germline, CDR1 is SGHTA and CDR2 FQGNSA. The CDR3 bases are TGTGCCAGCAGCCCACAGGGTGGGTGGGGAAACACCATATATTTT. Residues: CASSPQGGWGNTIYF.

This clonotype has only a few counts. The rearrangement links TRBV29-1 to TRBJ2-7; tentatively, D is TRBD1 or TRBD2 (7 bases each). CDR1 SQVTM and CDR2 ANQGSEA come from the germline V gene. With 7 bases removed from V and 2 bases from J, the gap between germline ends came to 15 bases. CDR3 size: 13 residues. CDR3: CSARAGQPYEQYF. As DNA, the CDR3 is TGCAGCGCCAGAGCGGGACAGCCCTACGAGCAGTACTTC.

This chain uses TRBV6-1 with TRBJ1-1; 9 bases are shared with TRBD1. Losses at the gene ends were 6 bases for V and 3 bases for J; bases not matched to a gene: 5. The CDR3 has 14 residues. Germline-derived CDR1 and CDR2 are MNHNS and SASEGT. As DNA, the CDR3 is TGTGCCAGCAGGAGTTGGGACAGGGACACTGAAGCTTTCTTT. It encodes CASRSWDRDTEAFF.

CDR3 DNA: TGTGCCAGCTCACCACCGGCGGACAATGAGCAGTTCTTC. It is translated as CASSPPADNEQFF. The chain is built from TRBV18 and TRBJ2-1; D remains ambiguous. Trimming removed 0 bases from V and 5 bases from J, with 5 bases in between. The CDR3 contains 13 residues. Per the germline V gene, CDR1 is KGHSH and CDR2 is LQKENI.

In its sample, this clonotype was seen a few times. The chain uses TRBV20-1 and TRBJ2-2, with 7 bases aligning to TRBD1. The CDR3 consists of 13 residues. The junction had 6 bases not matched to a gene; V was cut back by 5 bases and J by 6 bases. Germline lookup yields CDR1 DFQATT and CDR2 SNEGSKA (reference sequence). CDR3 in DNA: TGCAGTGCTCTAGGACAGGCCGCCGGGGAGCTGTTTTTT. Protein product: CSALGQAAGELFF.

This sequence joins TRBV7-2 and TRBJ2-1, with TRBD2 identical over 10 bases. The CDR3 is 17 amino acids. V dropped 1 base and J dropped 4; count of bases not matched to a gene: 7. Germline values: CDR1 SGHTA, CDR2 FQGNSA. This chain's CDR3 is CASSLGSGGRNYNEQFF. The CDR3 DNA follows: TGTGCCAGCAGCTTAGGTAGCGGGGGGCGCAATTACAATGAGCAGTTCTTC.

This clonotype has only a few counts. The chain combines TRBV4-1 with TRBJ2-3; D is ambiguous. Per the germline V gene, CDR1 is MGHRA and CDR2 is YSYEKL. The V and J ends lost 0 bases and 0 bases respectively, with 13 bases between them. This CDR3 contains 17 residues. Written as DNA, the CDR3 is TGCGCCAGCAGCCAAGATCCACAGCCTACTAGCACAGATACGCAGTATTTT. As protein: CASSQDPQPTSTDTQYF.

A few counts support this clonotype. The chain links TRBV6-2 or TRBV6-3 to TRBJ2-3, with 7 bases lining up with TRBD2. The V gene end was trimmed by 0 bases and the J gene end by 6 bases; junction bases not matched to a gene: 15. Germline assignment: CDR1 MNHEY and CDR2 SVGEGT. The CDR3 has 18 residues. The CDR3 sequence is CASSYSSSPGGSHDTQYF. DNA of the CDR3: TGTGCCAGCAGTTACTCGAGTTCCCCCGGGGGGTCACATGATACGCAGTATTTT.

The chain carries TRBV7-2 and TRBJ2-7, with 15 nucleotides matching TRBD2. Germline loops: CDR1 SGHTA, CDR2 FQGNSA. The CDR3 is 16 residues long. Trimming cost V 5 bases and J 2 bases; bases outside gene matches: 4. CDR3 sequence: CASSRTSGGATYEQYF. Written as DNA, the CDR3 is TGTGCCAGCAGCAGGACTAGCGGGGGGGCCACCTACGAGCAGTACTTC.

The chain combines TRBV5-1 with TRBJ2-7; tentatively, D is TRBD1 (5 bases). V was clipped by 0 bases and J by 2 bases, with 12 bases between them. The length of the CDR3 is 15 residues. CDR1 is SGHRS and CDR2 is YFSETQ in the germline V gene. The CDR3 reads CASSLGVLGPYEQYF. The CDR3, as DNA: TGCGCCAGCAGCTTGGGGGTTTTGGGGCCCTACGAGCAGTACTTC.

The V and J genes are TRBV2 and TRBJ2-5, with 7 bases fitting TRBD2. The CDR3 loop spans 16 amino acids. Germline V gene data show CDR1 as SNHLY and CDR2 as FYNNEI. V lost 4 bases to trimming and J lost 0 bases; unmatched junction nucleotides: 8. The chain's CDR3 is CASSAPSGWYQETQYF. DNA for the CDR3: TGTGCCAGCAGTGCCCCTAGCGGATGGTACCAAGAGACCCAGTACTTC. Full variable domain (rest looked up from reference TRBV2 and TRBJ2-5): EPEVTQTPSHQVTQMGQEVILRCVPISNHLYFYWYRQILGQKVEFLVSFYNNEISEKSEIFDDQFSVERPDGSNFTLKIRSTKLEDSAMYFCASSAPSGWYQETQYFGPGTRLLVL.

This chain uses TRBV12-3 or TRBV12-4 with TRBJ1-5; possibly TRBD1 for D (6 bases). The CDR3 is 15 amino acids. Trimming took off 2 bases at V and 4 bases at J, with 12 bases between the two ends. CDR3 amino acids: CASSLWGAGNQPQHF. The CDR3 region has the DNA TGTGCCAGCAGTTTATGGGGGGCTGGGAATCAGCCCCAGCATTTT.

This sequence joins TRBV9 and TRBJ1-3; 11 bases agree with TRBD1. Trimming cost V 7 bases and J 0 bases; bases outside gene matches: 3. This CDR3 spans 15 amino acids. Germline assignment: CDR1 SGDLS and CDR2 YYNGEE. This CDR3 reads CASGQGAVSGNTIYF. For the CDR3, the DNA is TGTGCCAGCGGACAGGGGGCCGTCTCTGGAAACACCATATATTTT.

The table lists this clonotype with a count of one. The rearrangement uses TRBV15 and TRBJ1-2; D uncertain. The germline V gene encodes CDR1 LNHNV and CDR2 YYDKDF (reference sequence). V gave up 0 bases and J gave up 4 bases, with 9 bases separating them. The CDR3 length is 14 residues. The CDR3 DNA is TGTGCCACCAGCAGAGATCAACGAGGCTATGGCTACACCTTC. This sequence encodes CATSRDQRGYGYTF.

This clonotype has ten or more counts. The V call is TRBV7-6, the J call TRBJ1-2; D unclear. V lost 1 base and J lost 8, with 8 bases in between. The CDR3 consists of 12 residues. CDR1 is SGHVS, CDR2 FNYEAQ, per germline. DNA for the CDR3: TGTGCCAGCAGCTTAGGGACCGGGGGCTACACCTTC. It encodes CASSLGTGGYTF. The variable domain in full, completed from reference TRBV7-6 and TRBJ1-2, reads GAGVSQSPRYKVTKRGQDVALRCDPISGHVSLYWYRQALGQGPEFLTYFNYEAQQDKSGLPNDRFSAERPEGSISTLTIQRTEQRDSAMYRCASSLGTGGYTFGSGTRLTVV.

V and J are TRBV5-1 and TRBJ2-5; perhaps TRBD1 as D (6 bases). The length of the CDR3 is 15 residues. The V gene's germline CDR1 is SGHRS and CDR2 YFSETQ. V dropped 2 bases and J dropped 4 bases, with 15 bases sitting between them. The CDR3 DNA follows: TGCGCCAGCAGCTTAGGGGGATACAGAGGAGAGACCCAGTACTTC. It codes for CASSLGGYRGETQYF.

This clonotype was seen only a few times. The chain has TRBV30 and TRBJ2-2, with D perhaps given as TRBD1 or TRBD2 (5 bases each). Germline CDR1 and CDR2: GTSNPN and SVGIG (reference sequence). The CDR3 is 15 amino acids. Trimming cost V 2 bases and J 5 bases, with 15 bases left between them. The CDR3 loop is CAWSSGTVRTGELFF. CDR3 DNA: TGTGCCTGGAGTTCCGGGACGGTGAGGACCGGGGAGCTGTTTTTT.